These 9 T cell receptor beta chains were sequenced from one sample in a study of T cell responses to AZD1222 COVID-19 vaccine. TCRdb's copy holds only in-frame clones and misses some; the assay was immunoSEQ multiplex PCR. This sample has 85,000 to 110,000 clones, with roughly 91% found just once. This sample comprised peripheral blood, obtained on day 0 of AZD1222 vaccination. All receptors come from an adult in good health.

V gene TRBV24-1 combines with J gene TRBJ2-5, with D possibly matching TRBD2 (6 bases). This CDR3 contains 17 residues. V was cut by 3 bases and J by 4 bases, with 20 bases left in between. Germline V gives CDR1 KGHDR, CDR2 SFDVKD. CDR3 DNA: TGTGCCACCAGTGATCCCACAAAGGACTACCCCCGAGAGACCCAGTACTTC. Translated, it gives CATSDPTKDYPRETQYF.

The chain is built from TRBV18 and TRBJ2-3; D is possibly TRBD2 (6 bases). Deletions cut 3 bases from V and 6 bases from J, with 10 bases between. Germline V gene lookup returns CDR1 KGHSH and CDR2 LQKENI. CDR3 length: 13 residues. Written as DNA, the CDR3 is TGTGCCAGCTCACCCACTAGCAGGGATACGCAGTATTTT. Its protein product is CASSPTSRDTQYF.

The chain is built from TRBV27 and TRBJ1-2, with D tentatively TRBD1 (6 bases). Germline lookup yields CDR1 MNHEY and CDR2 SMNVEV (reference sequence). V dropped 1 base and J dropped 2 bases, with 11 bases sitting between them. There are 15 residues in the CDR3. The CDR3 nucleotides are TGTGCCAGCAGTTTATTGGGGGCGGGGAACTATGGCTACACCTTC. Translating it yields CASSLLGAGNYGYTF.

This chain links TRBV5-1 with TRBJ1-2, with a possible D match to TRBD1 (5 bases). Germline V gene sequence: CDR1 SGHRS, CDR2 YFSETQ. This CDR3 is 14 amino acids long. The V and J ends lost 0 bases and 4 bases respectively, with 10 bases between them. CDR3 region: CASSLDRISYGYTF. In DNA, the CDR3 is TGCGCCAGCAGCTTGGACAGGATTTCCTATGGCTACACCTTC.

This sequence joins TRBV5-6 and TRBJ2-1; 8 nucleotides line up with TRBD2. The germline V gene has CDR1 SGHDT and CDR2 YYEEEE. The CDR3 is 13 amino acids. With 0 bases clipped from V and 9 bases from J, the junction kept 2 bases outside the gene matches. For the CDR3, the DNA is TGTGCCAGCAGCTTGGGAGCGGGAGTTGAGCAGTTCTTC. Amino acid sequence: CASSLGAGVEQFF.

V usage is TRBV30 and J usage is TRBJ1-5; D remains unclear. Germline-derived CDR1 and CDR2 are GTSNPN and SVGIG (reference sequence). The CDR3 has 14 residues. V lost 1 base to trimming and J lost 1 base, with 8 bases between them. CDR3 sequence reads: CAWSGYYSNQPQHF. CDR3 nucleotide sequence: TGTGCCTGGAGTGGATACTACAGCAATCAGCCCCAGCATTTT.

This chain joins TRBV10-3 and TRBJ1-6; D remains unclear. The V and J ends lost 2 bases and 10 bases respectively, with 12 bases between them. The germline V gene encodes CDR1 ENHRY and CDR2 SYGVKD. The CDR3 is 14 amino acids. CDR3 loop: CAISEGSTGSPLHF. CDR3 nucleotide sequence: TGTGCCATCAGTGAGGGTTCAACGGGGTCACCCCTCCACTTT.

V is TRBV28 and J is TRBJ1-6, with D possibly matching TRBD1 (6 bases). The germline CDR1 and CDR2 sequences are MDHEN and SYDVKM. This CDR3 has 14 amino acids. V was clipped by 6 bases and J by 9 bases, with 15 bases between them. The CDR3 protein is CASRLRDKLSPLHF. The CDR3 DNA reads TGTGCCAGCAGACTTCGGGACAAACTTTCACCCCTCCACTTT.

The rearrangement uses TRBV7-2 and TRBJ2-5, with D possibly TRBD2 on 5 matching bases. Germline CDR1 is SGHTA and CDR2 is FQGNSA. This CDR3 contains 15 residues. V lost 2 bases, J lost 5 bases, and 15 bases lay in between. The CDR3 coding sequence is TGTGCCAGCAGCTTAATGAGGGCAGGAGGCGAGACCCAGTACTTC. Translating it yields CASSLMRAGGETQYF. The full variable domain, its missing parts supplied by reference TRBV7-2 and TRBJ2-5, is GAGVSQSPSNKVTEKGKDVELRCDPISGHTALYWYRQSLGQGLEFLIYFQGNSAPDKSGLPSDRFSAERTGGSVSTLTIQRTQQEDSAVYLCASSLMRAGGETQYFGPGTRLLVL.